This T cell receptor beta chain was captured in a study of blood T cell repertoires in COVID-19. This clone was found a few times. Libraries were prepared by immunoSEQ multiplex PCR; TCRdb keeps only in-frame clonotypes and omits some of them. The repertoire holds about 75,000 clones, with 70% to 85% as singletons. CDR1 is MDHEN, CDR2 SYDVKM, per germline. Between the trimmed V and J ends, which lost 6 bases and 6 bases, there was a span of 12 bases. This CDR3 comprises 13 residues. Sequencing was carried out using peripheral blood. The chain links TRBV28 to TRBJ2-1; possible D gene TRBD1, 5 bases. The TCR originated in a woman between 45 and 60 years old with acute or convalescent COVID-19. The CDR3 loop is CASRKGVFNEQFF. DNA for the CDR3: TGTGCCAGCAGAAAAGGGGTGTTCAATGAGCAGTTCTTC.